The clone carrying this T cell receptor beta chain was recorded many times. Amplified TCR beta CDR3 regions derived from RNA transcripts. The TCR CDR3 was amplified in a first-round RT-PCR using the HTBI primer set. TCRdb processed the multiplex PCR reads anew with MiXCR; each CDR3 protein has one entry. The sample includes about 640,000 distinct CDR3 sequences, about 14% of them seen just once. For the diagnoses, clinical symptoms, serum thyroxine and TRAb, thyroid ultrasound and orbital computed tomography were used. Germline CDR1 and CDR2: SGHTA and FQGNSA. CDR3 size: 13 residues. Trimming removed 0 bases from V and 5 bases from J, with 7 bases in between. The sample is drawn from a study of T cells in Graves' hyperthyroidism and ophthalmopathy.

Sequencing input: blood. This sequence was found in a woman in her forties or fifties with Graves' ophthalmopathy. V and J are TRBV7-2 and TRBJ2-5; D ambiguous. This CDR3 reads CASSLAGLETQYF. For the CDR3, the DNA is TGTGCCAGCAGCTTAGCAGGGTTGGAGACCCAGTACTTC.